These 8 T cell receptor beta chains share one sample of origin, sequenced in a study of T cells in Graves' hyperthyroidism and ophthalmopathy. From RNA transcripts, TCR beta CDR3 regions were amplified. The HTBI primer set served for first-round RT-PCR of the TCR CDR3. TCRdb recomputed calls from the multiplex PCR reads with MiXCR, one row per CDR3 protein. The profile shows more than 150,000 distinct CDR3 sequences, 17% of them singletons. Sequencing was performed on blood. The receptor source for this set is a woman in her 50s with Graves' hyperthyroidism.

This clonotype occurred many times. The genes are TRBV6-1 and TRBJ2-3; D is possibly TRBD1 (6 bases). Deletions cut 5 bases from V and 5 bases from J, with 14 bases between. This CDR3 is built from 14 residues. In germline, CDR1 is MNHNS, CDR2 SASEGT. The CDR3 DNA sequence: TGTGCCAGCAGTTACTTGCAGGGGTTAGATACGCAGTATTTT. The encoded protein is CASSYLQGLDTQYF.

The chain combines TRBV7-9 with TRBJ1-1, with 7 bases matching TRBD1. V lost 8 bases, J lost 0 bases, and 6 bases stayed unmatched. From germline, CDR1 is SEHNR and CDR2 FQNEAQ (reference sequence). This CDR3 is 14 amino acids long. Here the CDR3 DNA reads TGTGCCAGCCTTCTGACAGGGATGAACACTGAAGCTTTCTTT. Protein sequence: CASLLTGMNTEAFF.

This clonotype was detected ten times or more. The rearrangement joins TRBV20-1 to TRBJ2-1; TRBD2 aligns across 7 bases. Germline assignment: CDR1 DFQATT and CDR2 SNEGSKA (reference sequence). The CDR3 runs to 15 residues. Trimming removed 2 bases from V and 5 bases from J; junction bases left unmatched: 9. The CDR3 protein is CSARTPGLPNNEQFF. CDR3 nucleotide sequence: TGCAGTGCTAGAACGCCGGGACTACCTAACAATGAGCAGTTCTTC.

This clonotype was picked up many times. The rearrangement joins TRBV20-1 to TRBJ2-1; D is unresolved. CDR1 is DFQATT and CDR2 is SNEGSKA in the germline V gene (reference sequence). Trimming removed 4 bases at V and 4 bases at J, with 5 bases between. This CDR3 spans 11 amino acids. CDR3 nucleotide sequence: TGCAGTGCTACGCCATACAATGAGCAGTTCTTC. Translated, it gives CSATPYNEQFF.

This clonotype turned up a few times. A much larger clone differs from this one at a single base, so this may be a read error. The rearrangement links TRBV24-1 to TRBJ2-7; TRBD1 is a possible D gene (6 bases). The CDR3 runs 15 residues. Germline values: CDR1 KGHDR, CDR2 SFDVKD. CDR3 bases: TGTGCCGCCAGTGATCCCGGGACAACCTCCTACGAGCAGTACTTC. Protein product: CAASDPGTTSYEQYF.

This chain uses TRBV5-1 with TRBJ2-1; 8 bases map to TRBD2. J gave up 0 bases and V 2 bases, and 10 bases lay outside the gene matches. There are 18 residues in the CDR3. In germline, CDR1 is SGHRS, CDR2 YFSETQ. For the CDR3, the DNA is TGCGCCAGCAGCTTTTTGGGGAGCCGGGGGGGCTCCTACAATGAGCAGTTCTTC. Its protein product is CASSFLGSRGGSYNEQFF.

The CDR3 is CASSYTWAFF. The CDR3 region has the DNA TGTGCCAGCAGTTACACCTGGGCTTTCTTT. The chain couples TRBV6-5 to TRBJ1-1; D remains unclear. Germline assignment: CDR1 MNHEY and CDR2 SVGAGI. The V end was cut by 2 bases, the J end by 11 bases, with 6 bases between. CDR3 length: 10 residues.

This clonotype occurred many times. The chain has TRBV20-1 and TRBJ2-2; TRBD1 might be the D (5 bases). V gave up 2 bases and J gave up 2 bases, with 12 bases separating them. Germline assignment: CDR1 DFQATT and CDR2 SNEGSKA (reference sequence). This CDR3 region has 15 residues. CDR3 in DNA: TGCAGTGCTAGATCGACAGACCGTAACACCGGGGAGCTGTTTTTT. Translated, it gives CSARSTDRNTGELFF.